What follows describes a single T cell receptor (beta chain). The antigen is unknown. Terminally differentiated effector memory CD45RA+ cells were excluded from the naive CD8 cells, which were CD45RO-negative and positively selected for CCR7. The study drew its donors from healthy HIV-negative adults without recent acute infections or vaccinations. The germline V gene encodes CDR1 PRHDT and CDR2 FYEKMQ (reference sequence). Trimming left V 4 bases short and J 5 bases short, with 6 bases between. The CDR3 loop spans 11 amino acids. Deep was the level at which the assay was run. Generated by immunoSEQ multiplex PCR, the TCRdb table keeps only in-frame clones and is missing some. The sample contains millions of clones, over 85% of which appear only once. This sample is drawn from a study of shared clonotypes between healthy human individuals. Study-level results: The authors sampled blood alone, and tissue repertoires likely differ. The small donor group covered limited genetic and exposure diversity.

Input material: naive CD8+ T cells sorted from blood. The TCR was taken from a man aged 18 to 35 in good health. This chain links TRBV13 with TRBJ2-7; no reliable D call. The CDR3 DNA follows: TGTGCCAGCAGCTCCCCCAACGAGCAGTACTTC. Its protein is CASSSPNEQYF.